This T cell receptor beta chain was captured in a study of blood T cell repertoires in COVID-19. As for the study in general: Sources were T cells, B-cell-depleted T cells, or PBMCs; the material itself was cDNA or gDNA.

Patients from Seattle were sampled longitudinally, starting during active infection. Study processing details: Nucleated cell number was recorded as an estimate derived from reference gene primer amplification. TCRdb keeps only in-frame clones here, not all; method: immunoSEQ multiplex PCR. The V and J calls and clone size come from that table; D and trimming were worked out from the DNA. The top ten clones hold more than 8.5% of a sample with more than 200,000 clones, about 88% of them seen once. Trimming took 3 bases from V and 8 from J, leaving 14 bases between them. CDR1 and CDR2 (germline): SGHNT, YYREEE (reference sequence). This CDR3 region has 13 residues.

V and J are TRBV5-4 and TRBJ1-2; no clear D gene. Input material: peripheral blood. The clonotype originates from a woman in her 50s with COVID-19, enrolled during active disease. The CDR3 bases are TGTGCCAGCAGCTCCCCGGTAAACCGCGGCTACACCTTC. Translating gives CASSSPVNRGYTF. The complete variable domain, with remaining parts taken from reference TRBV5-4 and TRBJ1-2, reads ETGVTQSPTHLIKTRGQQVTLRCSSQSGHNTVSWYQQALGQGPQFIFQYYREEENGRGNFPPRFSGLQFPNYSSELNVNALELDDSALYLCASSSPVNRGYTFGSGTRLTVV.